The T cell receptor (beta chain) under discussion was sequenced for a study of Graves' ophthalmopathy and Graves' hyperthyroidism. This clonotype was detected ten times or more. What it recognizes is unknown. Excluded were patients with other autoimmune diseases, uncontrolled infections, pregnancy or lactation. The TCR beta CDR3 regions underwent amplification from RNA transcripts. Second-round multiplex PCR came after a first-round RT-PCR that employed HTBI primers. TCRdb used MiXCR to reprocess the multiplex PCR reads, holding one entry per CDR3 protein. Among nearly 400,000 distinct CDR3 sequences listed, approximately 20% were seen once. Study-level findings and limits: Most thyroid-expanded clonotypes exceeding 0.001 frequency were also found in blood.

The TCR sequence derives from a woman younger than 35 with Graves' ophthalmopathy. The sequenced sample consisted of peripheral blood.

The CDR3 coding sequence is TGCGCCAGCAGCCAAGGTGCGGCTGGAAACACCATATATTTT. Its protein is CASSQGAAGNTIYF. The rearrangement joins TRBV4-1 to TRBJ1-3; D not resolved. Germline lookup yields CDR1 MGHRA and CDR2 YSYEKL. The CDR3 loop spans 14 amino acids. V dropped 1 base and J dropped 2 bases, with 6 bases sitting between them.